Shown below are 25 T cell receptor beta chains from a single sample sequenced in a study of blood T cell repertoires in COVID-19. Some clones are missing from TCRdb's copy, which holds only in-frame ones; the method was immunoSEQ multiplex PCR. Here the sample spans under 250,000 clones, around four fifths being singletons. Source material: peripheral blood. Receptor source: a man aged 40-55 years with active or convalescent COVID-19.

The genes are TRBV3-1 (or the pseudogene TRBV3-2) and TRBJ2-5; TRBD1 agrees at 11 bases. V shed 4 bases, J shed 5 bases, and the junction held 6 bases outside the gene matches. This CDR3 region has 15 residues. Germline assignment: CDR1 LGHDT and CDR2 YNNKEL (reference sequence). In nucleotides, the CDR3 is TGTGCCAGCAGCCCCTGGACAGGGGGCGGCGAGACCCAGTACTTC. Encoded protein: CASSPWTGGGETQYF.

V is TRBV11-2 and J is TRBJ2-2; 9 nucleotides align to TRBD2. This CDR3 spans 16 amino acids. Germline CDR1 and CDR2: SGHAT and FQNNGV. V shed 3 bases and J 5 bases; nucleotides not matched to a gene: 7. CDR3 DNA: TGTGCCAGCAGCTTTATGGCGGGAGGGAGGACCGGGGAGCTGTTTTTT. Translated: CASSFMAGGRTGELFF.

J is TRBJ1-1 and V is TRBV6-1; D is perhaps TRBD1 (5 bases). CDR3 length: 14 residues. Germline CDR1 and CDR2: MNHNS and SASEGT. The ends were cut back, 3 bases at V and 4 bases at J, with 12 bases in the middle. The CDR3 DNA follows: TGTGCCAGCAGTGATCAGGGCTGGGCCACTGAAGCTTTCTTT. Its protein is CASSDQGWATEAFF.

This rearrangement joins TRBV4-1 to TRBJ2-7, with a weak D call TRBD1 (6 bases). The CDR3 extends over 14 amino acids. V was trimmed by 2 bases and J by 0 bases, leaving 8 bases between them. Germline assignment: CDR1 MGHRA and CDR2 YSYEKL. The chain's CDR3 is CASSQTGFSYEQYF. For the CDR3, the DNA is TGCGCCAGCAGCCAAACAGGGTTCTCCTACGAGCAGTACTTC.

The chain uses TRBV28 and TRBJ2-1; possible D gene TRBD1, 6 bases. The V and J ends lost 5 bases and 12 bases respectively, with 26 bases between them. Germline CDR1 is MDHEN and CDR2 is SYDVKM. CDR3 length: 16 residues. The CDR3 DNA reads TGTGCCAGCAGTATAGCGCTGCTCCGATGGGGGCCCGGGCAGTTCTTC. It specifies CASSIALLRWGPGQFF.

The CDR3 bases are TGTGCCAGCACTGCCCCGGGACAGGAAGCTTTCTTT. Translating gives CASTAPGQEAFF. The rearrangement uses TRBV27 and TRBJ1-1; 7 bases line up with TRBD1. Per the germline V gene, CDR1 is MNHEY and CDR2 is SMNVEV (reference sequence). The CDR3 extends over 12 amino acids. J lost 8 bases, V lost 7 bases, and 7 bases had no gene match.

The CDR3 here is CASSLRRGSYGYTF. DNA for the CDR3: TGTGCCAGCAGTTTACGGCGGGGGAGCTATGGCTACACCTTC. The chain has TRBV27 and TRBJ1-2, with D possibly being TRBD1 (5 bases). The CDR3 sequence is 14 residues long. CDR1 is MNHEY and CDR2 is SMNVEV in the germline V gene (reference sequence). The germline V and J ends were trimmed by 2 bases and 4 bases, with 11 bases remaining between them.

This chain joins TRBV6-5 and TRBJ1-1; no reliable D call. CDR1 is MNHEY and CDR2 is SVGAGI in the germline V gene. V shed 2 bases and J shed 11 bases, with 15 bases lying between them. The CDR3 covers 13 residues. The CDR3 region is CASSYGRLGAAFF. In nucleotides, the CDR3 is TGTGCCAGCAGTTACGGTCGGTTGGGCGCCGCTTTCTTT.

The chain joins TRBV24-1 to TRBJ2-3, with a weak D call TRBD1 (7 bases). CDR1 and CDR2 (germline): KGHDR, SFDVKD. The germline V and J ends were trimmed by 3 bases and 5 bases, with 26 bases remaining between them. The CDR3 sequence is 19 residues long. The CDR3 spells CATSDAASRTGGIRDTQYF. DNA for the CDR3: TGTGCCACCAGTGATGCTGCCTCTCGGACAGGAGGGATTAGAGATACGCAGTATTTT.

The chain employs TRBV7-2 and TRBJ1-5, with D uncertain. Germline CDR1 and CDR2: SGHTA and FQGNSA. V was trimmed by 5 bases and J by 7 bases, leaving 12 bases between them. The CDR3 covers 13 residues. CDR3 sequence reads: CASSVDNIQPQHF. The CDR3 nucleotides read TGTGCCAGCAGCGTAGACAACATCCAGCCCCAGCATTTT.

This clone appeared a few times. The chain uses TRBV24-1 and TRBJ1-6; 7 nucleotides agree with TRBD1. This CDR3 has 19 residues. Germline V gives CDR1 KGHDR, CDR2 SFDVKD. The CDR3 region has the DNA TGTGCGAATACCCCCGGACAGGAGAGGACTACGTTAATTTATTCACCCCTCCACTTT. Translating it yields CANTPGQERTTLIYSPLHF.

The gene calls are TRBV7-2 and TRBJ2-3; 8 positions match TRBD2. The trim removed 1 base at V and 2 bases at J, leaving 5 bases unmatched. Germline V gene sequence: CDR1 SGHTA, CDR2 FQGNSA. The CDR3 is 16 residues long. The CDR3 bases are TGTGCCAGCAGCTTAGTGGGGACTAGTGCCACAGATACGCAGTATTTT. Translated, it gives CASSLVGTSATDTQYF.

This chain links TRBV11-2 with TRBJ1-6; D not certain. The CDR3 spans 12 residues. Trimming took off 4 bases at V and 8 bases at J, with 6 bases between the two ends. Germline loops: CDR1 SGHAT, CDR2 FQNNGV. CDR3 region: CASSSQYSPLHF. DNA for the CDR3: TGTGCCAGCAGCTCCCAGTATTCACCCCTCCACTTT.

This clone was seen a single time. The chain recombines TRBV7-9 with TRBJ1-2; 8 nucleotides agree with TRBD1. V shed 5 bases and J 8 bases; nucleotides not matched to a gene: 10. The CDR3 loop spans 14 amino acids. Germline CDR1 SEHNR, CDR2 FQNEAQ (reference sequence). The DNA of the CDR3 is TGTGCCAGCAGCCGCGGGACAGGCGGCGGGGGCTACACCTTC. Its protein product is CASSRGTGGGGYTF. The variable domain in full, with the rest retrieved from reference TRBV7-9 and TRBJ1-2, is DTGVSQNPRHKITKRGQNVTFRCDPISEHNRLYWYRQTLGQGPEFLTYFQNEAQLEKSRLLSDRFSAERPKGSFSTLEIQRTEQGDSAMYLCASSRGTGGGGYTFGSGTRLTVV.

The chain recombines TRBV27 with TRBJ2-7; unclear D gene. The germline gives CDR1 MNHEY, CDR2 SMNVEV (reference sequence). The CDR3 loop spans 13 amino acids. V lost 5 bases and J lost 0, with 8 bases in between. The CDR3 DNA sequence: TGTGCCAGCAGTGTAGCCAACTCCTACGAGCAGTACTTC. Its translation: CASSVANSYEQYF.

The chain has TRBV2 and TRBJ1-6, with 7 nucleotides matching TRBD1. The CDR3 covers 16 residues. Trimming cost V 4 bases and J 5 bases; bases outside gene matches: 8. Germline assignment: CDR1 SNHLY and CDR2 FYNNEI. Here the CDR3 reads CASSAIDRADNSPLHF. CDR3 sequence (DNA): TGTGCCAGCAGTGCGATTGACAGGGCCGATAATTCACCCCTCCACTTT.

This clone was detected a few times. This chain uses TRBV7-9 with TRBJ1-3, with D maybe TRBD1 (5 bases). Germline values: CDR1 SEHNR, CDR2 FQNEAQ (reference sequence). V shed 6 bases and J shed 0 bases, with 18 bases lying between them. This CDR3 is 17 amino acids long. CDR3 loop: CASSSNRQPSSGNTIYF. The CDR3 DNA is TGTGCCAGCAGTTCCAACCGACAGCCGTCCTCTGGAAACACCATATATTTT.

The rearrangement uses TRBV19 and TRBJ1-5; 10 bases match TRBD1. Germline V gene lookup returns CDR1 LNHDA and CDR2 SQIVND (reference sequence). This CDR3 comprises 16 residues. After removal of 5 bases from V and 6 bases from J, the junction contained 10 bases not matched to a gene. CDR3 nucleotides: TGTGCCAGTAGTGACCGTGGGACAGGGGAGTCTCAGCCCCAGCATTTT. Amino acids: CASSDRGTGESQPQHF.

The chain employs TRBV7-9 and TRBJ2-3; a weak D match, TRBD2 (6 bases). V shed 5 bases and J shed 2 bases, with 11 bases lying between them. This CDR3 spans 14 amino acids. CDR1 is SEHNR and CDR2 is FQNEAQ in the germline V gene (reference sequence). CDR3: CASSPGGTTDTQYF. For the CDR3, the DNA is TGTGCCAGCAGCCCCGGGGGAACCACAGATACGCAGTATTTT. Supplemented by reference TRBV7-9 and TRBJ2-3, the full variable domain reads DTGVSQNPRHKITKRGQNVTFRCDPISEHNRLYWYRQTLGQGPEFLTYFQNEAQLEKSRLLSDRFSAERPKGSFSTLEIQRTEQGDSAMYLCASSPGGTTDTQYFGPGTRLTVL.

This clone was observed many times. The chain combines TRBV16 with TRBJ2-1; 10 bases agree with TRBD2. The V segment lost 4 bases and the J segment 0 bases; nucleotides outside the gene matches: 9. CDR3 length equals 18 residues. Per the germline V gene, CDR1 is KGHSY and CDR2 is FQNENV. The CDR3 reads CASSPLTSGNPSYNEQFF. For the CDR3, the DNA is TGTGCCAGCAGCCCGCTAACTAGCGGGAACCCCTCCTACAATGAGCAGTTCTTC.

As for this clone: This specimen includes other DNA sequences encoding the same CDR3. The V and J genes are TRBV6-5 and TRBJ1-6, with TRBD1 matching over 7 bases. In germline, CDR1 is MNHEY, CDR2 SVGAGI. The CDR3 is 14 residues long. Germline trimming cut 6 bases from V and 7 bases from J; bases unmatched to any gene: 6. CDR3 bases: TGTGCCAGCAGACCCGGGACAGACAATTCACCCCTCCACTTT. It codes for CASRPGTDNSPLHF.

The CDR3 reads CASSPGQGRKKLFF. CDR3 in DNA: TGTGCCAGCAGCCCGGGACAGGGGAGAAAAAAACTGTTTTTT. This chain connects TRBV7-2 to TRBJ1-4; TRBD1 matches at 10 bases. This CDR3 has 14 amino acids. The germline CDR1 and CDR2 sequences are SGHTA and FQGNSA. Losses at the gene ends were 5 bases for V and 9 bases for J; bases not matched to a gene: 6.

The rearrangement links TRBV6-5 to TRBJ2-7, with D perhaps TRBD1 (5 bases). Deletions cut 6 bases from V and 2 bases from J, with 14 bases between. The germline CDR1 and CDR2 sequences are MNHEY and SVGAGI. The CDR3 runs to 14 residues. CDR3 sequence: CASSLYRNTYEQYF. Here the CDR3 DNA reads TGTGCCAGCAGCCTATACAGGAACACCTACGAGCAGTACTTC.

This chain uses TRBV27 with TRBJ1-4; 11 positions agree with TRBD1. The CDR3 covers 15 residues. The germline V gene has CDR1 MNHEY and CDR2 SMNVEV (reference sequence). V lost 6 bases, J lost 8 bases, and 8 bases stayed unmatched. The CDR3 DNA reads TGTGCCAGCAGCCTCTCGGACAGGGGGCGGGAAAAACTGTTTTTT. Encoded protein: CASSLSDRGREKLFF.

V gene TRBV20-1 combines with J gene TRBJ1-2; 8 bases line up with TRBD1. Trimming took 8 bases from V and 9 from J; bases not matched to a gene: 8. The length of the CDR3 is 11 residues. The germline CDR1 and CDR2 sequences are DFQATT and SNEGSKA (reference sequence). The CDR3: CSSEDRDRYTF. The DNA of the CDR3 is TGCAGTTCCGAGGACAGGGATCGCTACACCTTC.